This T cell receptor (beta chain) was recovered during a study of cytomegalovirus exposure and HLA in healthy donors. Overall study findings and caveats: Altogether, about 160 TCR beta chains were recorded as cytomegalovirus-associated. CMV serostatus stood as the only immune exposure information on hand. Most of the TCR beta V segments (in an earlier analysis) were productive either about 87% or about 30% of the time. Rare TCR sequences predominated, though certain public TCRs were found in many donors.

This clone is a singleton in its sample. The antigen is not known. Primers: 60 Vbeta forward and 13 Jbeta reverse. The protocol was immunoSEQ multiplex PCR, while the TCRdb copy is restricted to in-frame clones and leaves out a portion. This table has some 190,000 clones, over 70% appearing once. V lost 5 bases and J lost 10, with 9 bases in between. The CDR3 runs 11 residues. Per germline, CDR1 SGHTA and CDR2 FQGNSA. The sequenced material came from PBMCs. The TCR comes from a middle-aged man in good health and CMV-seropositive. The chain uses TRBV7-2 and TRBJ2-1; a possible D gene is TRBD2 (6 bases). The CDR3 nucleotides read TGTGCCAGCAGCCACGCGGGGGAGCAGTTCTTC. It codes for CASSHAGEQFF.